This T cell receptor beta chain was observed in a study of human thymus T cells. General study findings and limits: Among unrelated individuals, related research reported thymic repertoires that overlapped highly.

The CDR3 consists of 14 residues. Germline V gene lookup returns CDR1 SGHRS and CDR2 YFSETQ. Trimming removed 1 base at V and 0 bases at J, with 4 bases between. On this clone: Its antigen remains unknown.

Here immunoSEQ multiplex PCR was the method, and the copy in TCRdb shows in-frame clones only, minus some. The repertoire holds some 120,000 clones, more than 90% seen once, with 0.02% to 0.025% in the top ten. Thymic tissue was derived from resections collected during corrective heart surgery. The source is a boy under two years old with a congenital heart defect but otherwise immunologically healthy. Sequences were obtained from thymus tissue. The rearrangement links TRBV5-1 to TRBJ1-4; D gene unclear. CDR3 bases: TGCGCCAGCAGCTTGACAACAACTAATGAAAAACTGTTTTTT. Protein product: CASSLTTTNEKLFF.